What follows are 24 T cell receptor beta chains derived from one specimen sequenced in a study of blood T cell repertoires in COVID-19. TCRdb's copy holds only in-frame clones and misses some; the assay was immunoSEQ multiplex PCR. The table has about 180,000 clones, about 83% seen once; the top ten hold around a sixth. The sequenced material came from peripheral blood. The receptors shown here come from a person in their 70s with COVID-19, enrolled during active disease.

The chain joins TRBV28 to TRBJ2-5, with 12 bases fitting TRBD1. J lost 7 bases, V lost 5 bases, and 8 bases had no gene match. The CDR3 sequence is 15 residues long. Germline CDR1 MDHEN, CDR2 SYDVKM. In nucleotides, the CDR3 is TGTGCCAGCAGTGCATCCGGGACAGGGGGCTGGACCCAGTACTTC. Its translation: CASSASGTGGWTQYF.

The chain joins TRBV27 to TRBJ1-1; tentative D call: TRBD1 (5 bases). CDR1 MNHEY and CDR2 SMNVEV come from the germline V gene (reference sequence). Between the trimmed V and J ends, which lost 3 bases and 0 bases, there was a span of 11 bases. This CDR3 is 15 amino acids long. The CDR3 region has the DNA TGTGCCAGCAGTTTCATGGGGCGGCTGAACACTGAAGCTTTCTTT. It encodes CASSFMGRLNTEAFF.

The CDR3 reads CATSSTYRLDTTDTQYF. In DNA, the CDR3 is TGTGCCACCAGCAGCACATACAGACTAGATACCACAGATACGCAGTATTTT. The chain links TRBV15 to TRBJ2-3, with D perhaps TRBD2 (6 bases). In germline, CDR1 is LNHNV, CDR2 YYDKDF (reference sequence). Trimming took off 3 bases at V and 2 bases at J, with 18 bases between the two ends. The length of the CDR3 is 17 residues.

This clone was counted once. The rearrangement uses TRBV3-1 (or the pseudogene TRBV3-2) and TRBJ1-1; no clear D gene. The CDR3 is 12 amino acids. Germline CDR1 LGHDT, CDR2 YNNKEL (reference sequence). V gave up 4 bases and J gave up 4 bases, with 7 bases separating them. The CDR3 bases are TGTGCCAGCAGCCCGAGAGGCACTGAAGCTTTCTTT. Protein: CASSPRGTEAFF.

The chain links TRBV19 to TRBJ2-7, with D possibly being TRBD1 (5 bases). The CDR3 has 13 amino acids. The ends were cut back, 6 bases at V and 3 bases at J, with 12 bases in the middle. Germline-derived CDR1 and CDR2 are LNHDA and SQIVND (reference sequence). As DNA, the CDR3 is TGTGCCAGTAGCAAAGACAGACTCTACGAGCAGTACTTC. This gives the protein CASSKDRLYEQYF.

The chain links TRBV27 to TRBJ2-7; 9 bases match TRBD2. Looked up from germline, CDR1 is MNHEY and CDR2 is SMNVEV (reference sequence). The V gene end was trimmed by 4 bases and the J gene end by 0 bases; junction bases not matched to a gene: 4. The CDR3 sequence is 15 residues long. This chain's CDR3 is CASSSLTSGSYEQYF. The CDR3 region has the DNA TGTGCCAGCAGTTCCCTGACTAGCGGCTCCTACGAGCAGTACTTC.

This clone was detected a few times. The chain couples TRBV5-1 to TRBJ2-7, with TRBD2 matching over 8 bases. V lost 4 bases to trimming and J lost 3 bases; unmatched junction nucleotides: 6. CDR3 size: 14 residues. From germline, CDR1 is SGHRS and CDR2 YFSETQ. In DNA form, the CDR3 reads TGCGCCAGCAGCCTAACTAGCGGTAGCTACGAGCAGTACTTC. This codes for CASSLTSGSYEQYF.

This chain links TRBV5-1 with TRBJ2-3; TRBD1 matches at 8 bases. In germline, CDR1 is SGHRS, CDR2 YFSETQ. V trimming: 3 bases; J trimming: 0 bases; junction bases outside the gene matches: 9. The CDR3 covers 17 residues. The CDR3 spells CASSWSRTGISTDTQYF. The CDR3 DNA sequence: TGCGCCAGCAGCTGGTCGCGGACAGGGATAAGCACAGATACGCAGTATTTT.

The chain combines TRBV28 with TRBJ2-3; 8 nucleotides match TRBD2. V lost 2 bases to trimming and J lost 6 bases; unmatched junction nucleotides: 7. Germline V CDR1 and CDR2: MDHEN, SYDVKM. CDR3 length: 15 residues. This chain's CDR3 is CASSLAGGGIDTQYF. The CDR3 DNA reads TGTGCCAGCAGTTTAGCGGGGGGTGGTATTGATACGCAGTATTTT.

The rearrangement uses TRBV6-6 and TRBJ2-7, with 8 positions matching TRBD1. The CDR3 has 13 amino acids. Germline CDR1 MNHNY, CDR2 SVGAGI (reference sequence). V lost 6 bases, J lost 5 bases, and 6 bases stayed unmatched. The CDR3 nucleotides are TGTGCCAGCAGGCAGGGGGCTAGGAACGAGCAGTACTTC. Protein sequence: CASRQGARNEQYF.

The chain combines TRBV29-1 with TRBJ2-7; 16 nucleotides match TRBD2. There are 17 residues in the CDR3. Germline loops: CDR1 SQVTM, CDR2 ANQGSEA. V shed 4 bases, J shed 1 base, and the junction held 7 bases outside the gene matches. This CDR3 is CSVGRGTSGRASYEQYF. The CDR3 region has the DNA TGCAGCGTTGGTAGGGGGACTAGCGGGAGGGCGTCCTACGAGCAGTACTTC.

This chain links TRBV6-5 with TRBJ2-2; no clear D gene. With 6 bases removed from V and 6 bases from J, the gap between germline ends came to 8 bases. The CDR3 covers 12 residues. Per the germline V gene, CDR1 is MNHEY and CDR2 is SVGAGI. In nucleotides, the CDR3 is TGTGCCAGCAGCCGCGCGTCCGGGGAGCTGTTTTTT. Encoded protein: CASSRASGELFF.

This chain uses TRBV7-2 with TRBJ2-4, with a tentative D call TRBD2 (6 bases). Germline V gene sequence: CDR1 SGHTA, CDR2 FQGNSA. This CDR3 has 17 residues. V was shortened by 5 bases and J by 6 bases, with 23 bases between the two germline ends. CDR3 DNA sequence: TGTGCCAGCAGCACTTCGACTAGAATGGCTTTCGGAAACATTCAGTACTTC. Amino acids: CASSTSTRMAFGNIQYF.

The chain uses TRBV7-2 and TRBJ2-6; perhaps TRBD2 as D (7 bases). CDR1 and CDR2 (germline): SGHTA, FQGNSA. V lost 3 bases and J 13 bases, leaving 22 bases between the germline ends. This CDR3 has 16 amino acids. CDR3 in amino acids: CASSLSGGGASRVLTF. The DNA of the CDR3 is TGTGCCAGCAGCTTGTCTGGAGGGGGGGCCTCCCGGGTCCTGACTTTC.

This chain uses TRBV10-2 with TRBJ1-4; weak D call: TRBD1 (6 bases). With 8 bases removed from V and 4 bases from J, the gap between germline ends came to 11 bases. This CDR3 has 13 residues. From germline, CDR1 is WSHSY and CDR2 SAAADI. Here the CDR3 reads CASHRAGNEKLFF. The CDR3 bases are TGCGCCAGCCACAGGGCGGGTAATGAAAAACTGTTTTTT.

The chain is built from TRBV29-1 and TRBJ2-1, with 9 positions matching TRBD2. The CDR3 is 14 residues long. Germline CDR1 SQVTM, CDR2 ANQGSEA. V lost 4 bases and J lost 3; bases outside the gene matches: 4. The CDR3 DNA reads TGCAGCGTTGCCGGGACTAGCTACTACAATGAGCAGTTCTTC. Translating gives CSVAGTSYYNEQFF.

The chain uses TRBV5-1 and TRBJ2-7; 9 bases line up with TRBD2. The CDR3 runs to 15 residues. Germline CDR1 and CDR2: SGHRS and YFSETQ. The junction had 7 bases not matched to a gene; V was cut back by 4 bases and J by 2 bases. For the CDR3, the DNA is TGCGCCAGCAGCACCGGGACTAGCCTAACCTACGAGCAGTACTTC. It codes for CASSTGTSLTYEQYF. The complete variable domain, with remaining parts taken from reference TRBV5-1 and TRBJ2-7, reads KAGVTQTPRYLIKTRGQQVTLSCSPISGHRSVSWYQQTPGQGLQFLFEYFSETQRNKGNFPGRFSGRQFSNSRSEMNVSTLELGDSALYLCASSTGTSLTYEQYFGPGTRLTVT.

The chain recombines TRBV19 with TRBJ2-3, with D perhaps matching TRBD2 (6 bases). Germline V gene lookup returns CDR1 LNHDA and CDR2 SQIVND (reference sequence). The CDR3 has 14 residues. Trimming removed 5 bases at V and 6 bases at J, with 15 bases between. The CDR3 loop reads CASSVAGRFDTQYF. In DNA, the CDR3 is TGTGCCAGTAGTGTGGCAGGGAGGTTCGATACGCAGTATTTT.

CDR3 protein: CASSPTGQAEKLFF. The CDR3 coding sequence is TGTGCCAGCAGCCCTACCGGACAGGCTGAAAAACTGTTTTTT. The chain couples TRBV27 to TRBJ1-4; 7 bases map to TRBD1. This CDR3 has 14 amino acids. V was clipped by 6 bases and J by 7 bases; unmatched bases: 8. Germline-derived CDR1 and CDR2 are MNHEY and SMNVEV (reference sequence).

V usage is TRBV19 and J usage is TRBJ2-7; 11 nucleotides align to TRBD1. The CDR3 consists of 15 residues. V was clipped by 3 bases and J by 2 bases; unmatched bases: 3. Germline V gene sequence: CDR1 LNHDA, CDR2 SQIVND (reference sequence). The CDR3 loop is CASSIRGQGAYEQYF. In DNA form, the CDR3 reads TGTGCCAGTAGTATTAGGGGACAGGGGGCCTACGAGCAGTACTTC.

The V call is TRBV3-1 (or the pseudogene TRBV3-2), the J call TRBJ1-6, with TRBD1 as a possible D gene (6 bases). The CDR3 runs 14 residues. Per the germline V gene, CDR1 is LGHDT and CDR2 is YNNKEL (reference sequence). Trimming pared 4 bases from V and 9 bases from J, leaving 13 bases between. CDR3 protein: CASSPQGRGSPLHF. CDR3 nucleotides: TGTGCCAGCAGCCCACAGGGTCGGGGTTCACCCCTCCACTTT.

This clone was recorded once. The V gene is TRBV7-2, the J gene TRBJ1-5, with 7 nucleotides matching TRBD1. The germline V gene encodes CDR1 SGHTA and CDR2 FQGNSA. The CDR3 spans 15 residues. J was trimmed by 5 bases and V by 0 bases; bases with no gene match: 4. The CDR3 loop reads CASSLASGGHQPQHF. Here the CDR3 DNA reads TGTGCCAGCAGCTTAGCGTCAGGGGGGCATCAGCCCCAGCATTTT.

The chain links TRBV19 to TRBJ2-2; 14 bases align to TRBD2. J lost 0 bases, V lost 5 bases, and 8 bases had no gene match. Germline V gene lookup returns CDR1 LNHDA and CDR2 SQIVND (reference sequence). The CDR3 has 19 residues. The CDR3, as DNA: TGTGCCAGTAGTCCCCCCTCGGGACTAGCGGGGGCGAACACCGGGGAGCTGTTTTTT. Protein: CASSPPSGLAGANTGELFF.

This chain links TRBV29-1 with TRBJ1-3; D remains ambiguous. V was trimmed by 7 bases and J by 0 bases, leaving 13 bases between them. Germline V lookup: CDR1 SQVTM, CDR2 ANQGSEA. CDR3 length equals 14 residues. CDR3 nucleotides: TGCAGCGCAACCCGGGGAATCTCTGGAAACACCATATATTTT. Translating it yields CSATRGISGNTIYF.